This TCR beta chain was obtained from a study of T cell responses to AZD1222 COVID-19 vaccine. Overall study: Pooling of second doses given at about 4 or about 12 weeks was done.

Germline V gives CDR1 MNHEY, CDR2 SMNVEV (reference sequence). Trimming pared 2 bases from V and 0 bases from J, leaving 8 bases between. This CDR3 contains 15 residues. Details on this clone: Its antigen is not known.

Clones were sequenced by immunoSEQ multiplex PCR, and TCRdb holds only the in-frame ones, with some missing. The sample includes roughly 120,000 clones, 88% of them seen just once. Notes on the study in general: Unmutated variant regions are reportedly targeted by nearly half of spike-specific TCRs. Samples come after the peak T cell response, not at day 14. Clonal diversity may have been underestimated, and the donors were mostly white British, with more females than males.

This clonotype was sampled from an adult in good health. The chain links TRBV27 to TRBJ1-5, with unresolved D. The sample here was peripheral blood, taken on day 0 of AZD1222 vaccination. CDR3 DNA sequence: TGTGCCAGCAGTTTAGGCCTGAATAGCAATCAGCCCCAGCATTTT. Protein sequence: CASSLGLNSNQPQHF.